The table lists the clone carrying this TCR beta chain with a count of one. RNA transcripts were the template for amplifying TCR beta CDR3 regions. The primer set for the first-round RT-PCR of the TCR CDR3 was HTBI. Via MiXCR, TCRdb re-called the multiplex PCR reads, giving one row per CDR3 protein. This sample has approximately 870,000 distinct CDR3 sequences, with roughly 37% found just once. The diagnostic basis comprised clinical symptoms, serum thyroxine and TRAb, thyroid ultrasound and orbital computed tomography. These data come from a study of T cells in Graves' hyperthyroidism and ophthalmopathy. The clonotype comes from a man in his late teens or twenties with Graves' hyperthyroidism. The specimen sequenced was blood.

The CDR3 sequence is CASGVGPTRKTQYF. In nucleotides, the CDR3 is TGTGCCAGCGGAGTTGGGCCCACGAGGAAGACCCAGTACTTC. This rearrangement joins TRBV28 to TRBJ2-5; D is ambiguous. Germline CDR1 MDHEN, CDR2 SYDVKM. The V end lost 8 bases, the J end lost 6 bases, and 19 bases lay between the germline ends. The CDR3 has 14 residues.